Below, 9 T cell receptor beta chains from the same sample are listed, as sequenced in a study of shared clonotypes between healthy human individuals. TCRdb keeps only in-frame clones here, not all; method: immunoSEQ multiplex PCR. Among a few hundred thousand clones listed, 65% to 70% were seen once. The sample consisted of memory CD4+ T cells sorted from blood. Subset reported: CD45RA-negative fraction. All receptors derive from a man aged 25-45 years in good health.

The chain links TRBV19 to TRBJ2-1; 11 nucleotides match TRBD2. J lost 1 base, V lost 7 bases, and 6 bases had no gene match. The CDR3 consists of 16 residues. Germline values: CDR1 LNHDA, CDR2 SQIVND (reference sequence). CDR3 region: CASTLLAGGSYNEQFF. The CDR3 DNA reads as TGTGCCAGTACCTTATTAGCGGGAGGGTCCTACAATGAGCAGTTCTTC.

The V call is TRBV9, the J call TRBJ2-3; D uncertain. Germline V lookup: CDR1 SGDLS, CDR2 YYNGEE. The CDR3 is made up of 17 amino acids. V was cut by 2 bases and J by 1 base, with 17 bases left in between. In DNA form, the CDR3 reads TGTGCCAGCAGCGTGGTCCCCTCGGGTGTGGGCACAGATACGCAGTATTTT. Protein product: CASSVVPSGVGTDTQYF.

This clone was seen repeatedly, ten times or more. The chain has TRBV10-1 and TRBJ2-7; 9 bases line up with TRBD2. The V gene's germline CDR1 is WNHNN and CDR2 SYGVQD (reference sequence). The CDR3 extends over 14 amino acids. V was pared by 5 bases and J by 3 bases, with 5 bases of the junction left unmatched. In DNA, the CDR3 is TGCGCCAGCAGTCCCGGGACTAGCATCTACGAGCAGTACTTC. It codes for CASSPGTSIYEQYF.

This clone was detected a few times. The chain recombines TRBV30 with TRBJ1-1; maybe TRBD1 (5 bases). Germline-derived CDR1 and CDR2 are GTSNPN and SVGIG (reference sequence). This CDR3 contains 11 residues. V dropped 2 bases and J dropped 8 bases, with 9 bases sitting between them. The CDR3, as DNA: TGTGCCTGGAGTCGACAGTCAGAAGCTTTCTTT. This encodes CAWSRQSEAFF.

The chain employs TRBV6-5 and TRBJ2-5; 10 bases line up with TRBD2. The CDR3 runs to 16 residues. V gave up 4 bases and J gave up 3 bases; unmatched junction bases: 8. Germline V gives CDR1 MNHEY, CDR2 SVGAGI. The CDR3 region has the DNA TGTGCCAGCAGTTTAGCCCGACTAGCGGGCGAAGAGACCCAGTACTTC. Amino acids: CASSLARLAGEETQYF.

DNA for the CDR3: TGTGCCAGCACTTCAGGCGGAGAGACCCAGTACTTC. Protein: CASTSGGETQYF. This chain links TRBV2 with TRBJ2-5, with D uncertain. The germline CDR1 and CDR2 sequences are SNHLY and FYNNEI. Between the trimmed V and J ends, which lost 7 bases and 4 bases, there was a span of 10 bases. This CDR3 spans 12 amino acids.

V gene TRBV11-2 combines with J gene TRBJ1-2; D remains unclear. Germline values: CDR1 SGHAT, CDR2 FQNNGV. V was clipped by 5 bases and J by 5 bases, with 12 bases between them. The CDR3 consists of 13 residues. Here the CDR3 reads CASSPGPSYGYTF. The DNA for the CDR3 is TGTGCCAGCAGCCCGGGTCCTTCATATGGCTACACCTTC.

The chain couples TRBV9 to TRBJ1-2; a possible D gene is TRBD1 (5 bases). Germline V CDR1 and CDR2: SGDLS, YYNGEE. V lost 0 bases to trimming and J lost 7 bases, with 25 bases between them. This CDR3 region has 18 residues. CDR3 nucleotide sequence: TGTGCCAGCAGCGTAGCTGGGGCAGGGTCCCCTATAGGGAGTGGCTACACCTTC. Encoded protein: CASSVAGAGSPIGSGYTF.

This clone was seen repeatedly, ten times or more. V and J are TRBV6-1 and TRBJ2-2; D possibly corresponds to TRBD2 (6 bases). CDR1 and CDR2 from the germline V gene are MNHNS and SASEGT. The V end lost 6 bases, the J end lost 2 bases, and 13 bases lay between the germline ends. CDR3 length equals 15 residues. The CDR3 nucleotides are TGTGCCAGCAGGCGGGAAGTTTTTAACACCGGGGAGCTGTTTTTT. This codes for CASRREVFNTGELFF.